This TCR beta chain is drawn from a study of graft-versus-host responses after intestinal transplantation. Study at large: Every recipient had anti-thymocyte globulin induction and roughly three years of tacrolimus plus steroids.

Profiling relied on immunoSEQ multiplex PCR, and the TCRdb table lists in-frame clones only, not all of them. The sample includes some 130,000 clones, approximately 92% of them seen just once. Remarks on this clone: The target antigen is unknown.

The CDR3 has 15 residues. Germline V gene lookup returns CDR1 LGHNA and CDR2 YNFKEQ. Trimming stripped 0 bases from V and 4 bases from J, with 12 bases between. The TCR was taken from a human donor who received an intestinal transplant. The V call is TRBV4-2, the J call TRBJ1-2; D is perhaps TRBD1 (5 bases). This sample comprised unstimulated CD4+ T cells sorted from spleen or lymph node cells, obtained before intestinal transplant. This CDR3 reads CASSQDQGSGYGYTF. In nucleotides, the CDR3 is TGTGCCAGCAGCCAAGACCAGGGATCGGGCTATGGCTACACCTTC.